This T cell receptor beta chain was sequenced during a study of response to subunit inactivated influenza vaccine (dated by TCRdb to 2016 to 2019). Looking at the study overall: Deep quantitative profiling of the T cell receptor repertoire was used in the study to follow responses to a trivalent subunit inactivated influenza vaccine. General conclusions and limits of the study: The authors proposed that each seasonal influenza vaccination may bring in only a limited number of new T cells.

Library preparation used RT-PCR. The run used an Illumina HiSeq 2500. TCRdb applied fastp at Q25 and MiXCR to the public reads, then kept only in-frame beta chains. Here each entry gathers all rows of one CDR3 protein and keeps the most common genes and DNA. Across this sample there are some 300,000 distinct CDR3 sequences, with 20% to 25% seen only once. The ten largest clones capture under 13% of the sample. Turning to this clonotype: Its recognized antigen is unknown. Base quality data are lacking; no much larger clone is found one base away.

Including cysteine and phenylalanine, the CDR3 has 15 amino acids. Just CDR3 DNA is preserved here, 45 bases in frame from base 1. The trim is 0 bases for V and 8 bases for J, with a gap of 16 bases between the germline ends. Sequences MGHRA (CDR1) and YSYEKL (CDR2) are obtained from the germline V gene. This specimen consisted of PBMCs from blood, obtained about 20 months after vaccination. The sequence joins TRBV4-1 to TRBJ1-1; no D gene is confidently identified. This clonotype originated in a man between 50 and 69 years old who received an inactivated influenza vaccine. Donor details come from another sample of the same person, matched by shared clones. The nucleotides read TGCGCCAGCAGCCAAGATTGGGCGGGGTACATAGAAGCTTTCTTT. The encoded protein is CASSQDWAGYIEAFF.